This TCR beta chain stems from a study of CD8+ T cells in alopecia areata. A few counts support this clone. The antigen remains undetermined. Treatment defined: oral pan-JAK inhibitor, 5-10 mg twice daily. Peripheral blood, together with lesional scalp punch biopsies, was collected from alopecia areata patients. Sequencing templates came from extracted RNA that was reverse transcribed into cDNA. The protocol was immunoSEQ multiplex PCR, while the TCRdb copy is restricted to in-frame clones and leaves out a portion. The sample shows 200,000 to 250,000 clones, more than 45% of them seen only once. The study's findings and limits: Shared TCR sequences were less clear between patients than in mice, possibly partly from HLA diversity.

Germline values: CDR1 SNHLY, CDR2 FYNNEI. Trimming removed 5 bases at V and 7 bases at J, with 12 bases between. This CDR3 spans 14 amino acids. The sequenced sample was CD4+ T cells sorted from blood, obtained at week 4, from a patient treated with tofacitinib. The TCR originated in a human donor with alopecia areata. J is TRBJ1-6 and V is TRBV2, with D hard to call. CDR3 amino acids: CASSQDLRNSPLHF. For the CDR3, the DNA is TGTGCCAGCAGTCAGGACTTACGGAATTCACCCCTCCACTTT.